These 8 T cell receptor beta chains share one sample of origin, sequenced in a study of control samples from healthy donors and cancer patients. Assay: immunoSEQ multiplex PCR; the TCRdb copy retains only in-frame clones and omits some. The data contain around 94,000 clones, 90% of them singletons. The sample taken for sequencing was blood. The receptors stem from a woman in her late teens or twenties in good health.

This clone appeared once. The genes are TRBV12-3 or TRBV12-4 and TRBJ1-1; possible D gene TRBD1, 6 bases. Between the trimmed V and J ends, which lost 5 bases and 11 bases, there was a span of 18 bases. The CDR3 has 13 amino acids. Here the CDR3 DNA reads TGTGCCAGCAGTCAAATGGAGGGACATAGGGCTTTCTTT. Its translation: CASSQMEGHRAFF.

Note on this clone: Other DNA sequences in the same sample also yield this CDR3. The chain recombines TRBV9 with TRBJ2-2; the match to TRBD1 covers 9 bases. CDR1 is SGDLS, CDR2 YYNGEE, per germline. The CDR3 loop spans 14 amino acids. J lost 7 bases, V lost 3 bases, and 4 bases had no gene match. CDR3 sequence reads: CASSADRGGGELFF. The CDR3 coding sequence is TGTGCCAGCAGCGCCGACAGGGGGGGCGGGGAGCTGTTTTTT.

The genes are TRBV12-5 and TRBJ1-2; D possibly corresponds to TRBD1 (5 bases). V was clipped by 7 bases and J by 5 bases, with 26 bases between them. Germline CDR1 and CDR2: LGHNT and FRNRAP. The CDR3 spans 17 residues. This chain's CDR3 is CASVSAERGLSTYGYTF. CDR3 nucleotides: TGTGCTAGTGTCTCCGCAGAGAGGGGCCTGAGTACGTATGGCTACACCTTC.

V gene TRBV5-1 combines with J gene TRBJ1-2; a weak D match, TRBD1 (6 bases). The CDR3 loop spans 14 amino acids. The germline V gene has CDR1 SGHRS and CDR2 YFSETQ. The V gene lost 3 bases and the J gene lost 5 bases, with 14 bases spanning the gap. CDR3 in DNA: TGCGCCAGCAGCTCCCAGGACAGTAGATATGGCTACACCTTC. Protein sequence: CASSSQDSRYGYTF.

V gene TRBV5-6 combines with J gene TRBJ1-2, with D unclear. CDR1 SGHDT and CDR2 YYEEEE come from the germline V gene. V was pared by 0 bases and J by 5 bases, with 11 bases between. The CDR3 loop spans 14 amino acids. The CDR3 region is CASSLEAGLYGYTF. The DNA of the CDR3 is TGTGCCAGCAGCTTGGAGGCGGGTCTGTATGGCTACACCTTC.

V gene TRBV2 combines with J gene TRBJ1-1; TRBD1 matches at 7 bases. Germline loops: CDR1 SNHLY, CDR2 FYNNEI. With V trimmed by 8 bases and J by 4 bases, 7 bases remained unmatched. The CDR3 has 13 amino acids. This chain's CDR3 is CASLRQGGTEAFF. CDR3 DNA sequence: TGTGCCAGCCTCAGACAGGGTGGCACTGAAGCTTTCTTT. Using reference TRBV2 and TRBJ1-1 for the parts outside the CDR3, the full variable domain is EPEVTQTPSHQVTQMGQEVILRCVPISNHLYFYWYRQILGQKVEFLVSFYNNEISEKSEIFDDQFSVERPDGSNFTLKIRSTKLEDSAMYFCASLRQGGTEAFFGQGTRLTVV.

The chain carries TRBV5-8 and TRBJ1-2; D is undetermined. The germline CDR1 and CDR2 sequences are SGHTS and YDEGEE. The CDR3 consists of 13 residues. Trimming cost V 4 bases and J 3 bases, with 10 bases left between them. The CDR3 DNA reads as TGTGCCAGCAGCCATGGGCCTTACTATGGCTACACCTTC. This translates into CASSHGPYYGYTF. Looking up the rest from reference TRBV5-8 and TRBJ1-2 gives the full variable domain: EAGVTQSPTHLIKTRGQQATLRCSPISGHTSVYWYQQALGLGLQFLLWYDEGEERNRGNFPPRFSGRQFPNYSSELNVNALELEDSALYLCASSHGPYYGYTFGSGTRLTVV.

The chain combines TRBV27 with TRBJ2-2; 8 nucleotides agree with TRBD1. The ends lost 7 bases at V and 2 bases at J; junction bases unmatched: 15. The V gene's germline CDR1 is MNHEY and CDR2 SMNVEV (reference sequence). The CDR3 extends over 18 amino acids. The chain's CDR3 is CASILPGGRQINTGELFF. The CDR3 DNA is TGTGCCAGCATCCTCCCAGGGGGCCGGCAGATCAACACCGGGGAGCTGTTTTTT.